This is a list of T cell receptor beta chains from one sample in a study of cytomegalovirus exposure and HLA in healthy donors. The assay was immunoSEQ multiplex PCR, and TCRdb's table has in-frame clones only and misses some. The sample includes about 110,000 clones, about 72% of them seen just once. Sequencing was performed on PBMCs. The receptors originated from a man between 18 and 29 years old in good health and CMV-seronegative. Each CDR3 is given with its conserved first and last residue. The D gene is left open where the match is weak. Some rows mark clone size as missing; the rest say once, few, many or name a class of expanded clone.

cdr3_aa	cdr3_nt	v_call	d_call	j_call	clone_size
CASRRTGELFF	TGTGCCAGCAGACGGACCGGGGAGCTGTTTTTT	TRBV6-5	-	TRBJ2-2	-
CASSTVQVSNQPQHF	TGTGCCAGCTCCACAGTCCAGGTCAGCAATCAGCCCCAGCATTTT	TRBV4-2	-	TRBJ1-5	-
CSVEREGPDTQYF	TGCAGCGTTGAGCGGGAGGGGCCAGATACGCAGTATTTT	TRBV29-1	TRBD2	TRBJ2-3	-
CASSLETGVNSPLHF	TGTGCCAGCAGCTTAGAAACAGGGGTCAATTCACCCCTCCACTTT	TRBV7-8	TRBD1	TRBJ1-6	-
CASSLGQAGNTIYF	TGTGCCAGCAGCTTAGGACAGGCTGGAAACACCATATATTTT	TRBV7-2	-	TRBJ1-3	-
CASSGRTGGGGYTF	TGTGCCAGCAGTGGAAGGACAGGGGGGGGAGGCTACACCTTC	TRBV2	TRBD1	TRBJ1-2	-
CASSQGTTLTDTQYF	TGCGCCAGCAGCCAGGGGACTACCCTCACAGATACGCAGTATTTT	TRBV5-1	-	TRBJ2-3	-
CASTGQTNSPLHF	TGTGCCAGCACAGGACAGACTAATTCACCCCTCCACTTT	TRBV6-6	-	TRBJ1-6	-
CASSLPGSPLHF	TGTGCCAGCAGCCTCCCAGGTTCACCCCTCCACTTT	TRBV14	-	TRBJ1-6	-
CASSLVLAGPDTQYF	TGCGCCAGCAGCTTGGTGCTAGCGGGCCCGGATACGCAGTATTTT	TRBV5-1	TRBD2	TRBJ2-3	few
CTSSQERAGGRTGELFF	TGCACCAGCAGCCAAGAACGAGCGGGGGGGCGGACCGGGGAGCTGTTTTTT	TRBV1	-	TRBJ2-2	-
CASNTRVYEQYF	TGTGCCAGTAATACTAGGGTCTACGAGCAGTACTTC	TRBV28	-	TRBJ2-7	-
CASSATGPSYNEQFF	TGCGCCAGCAGCGCCACAGGGCCCTCCTACAATGAGCAGTTCTTC	TRBV5-1	-	TRBJ2-1	-
CASSQNRGEQETQYF	TGTGCCAGCAGCCAAAACAGGGGGGAGCAAGAGACCCAGTACTTC	TRBV4-2	TRBD1	TRBJ2-5	-
CASSSGGRVHNEQFF	TGTGCCAGCAGCTCTGGGGGCAGGGTCCACAATGAGCAGTTCTTC	TRBV5-4	-	TRBJ2-1	-
CASSISGGGWGNQPQHF	TGTGCCAGCAGCATCTCGGGAGGGGGCTGGGGCAATCAGCCCCAGCATTTT	TRBV7-3	TRBD1	TRBJ1-5	few
CASLDRVDTEAFF	TGTGCCAGCCTAGACAGGGTAGACACTGAAGCTTTCTTT	TRBV2	TRBD1	TRBJ1-1	-
CASSRSRQGDEKLFF	TGTGCCAGTAGTAGATCGCGACAGGGGGATGAAAAACTGTTTTTT	TRBV19	TRBD1	TRBJ1-4	once
CASRPWTSGARGETQYF	TGTGCCAGCAGACCTTGGACTAGCGGGGCCCGGGGGGAGACCCAGTACTTC	TRBV28	TRBD2	TRBJ2-5	-
CSVGQGAGQPQHF	TGCAGCGTCGGACAGGGGGCCGGTCAGCCCCAGCATTTT	TRBV29-1	TRBD1	TRBJ1-5	-
CATHYRGADYGYTF	TGTGCCACCCATTACCGGGGAGCTGACTATGGCTACACCTTC	TRBV7-9	-	TRBJ1-2	-
CASSLGGQGNYGYTF	TGTGCCAGCAGCTTAGGCGGACAAGGCAACTATGGCTACACCTTC	TRBV7-2	-	TRBJ1-2	few
CATSPTMAAGGKVGYTF	TGTGCCACCAGCCCCACCATGGCAGCAGGGGGGAAGGTTGGCTACACCTTC	TRBV15	TRBD1	TRBJ1-2	-
CASRFGQGVTYEQYF	TGTGCCAGTAGGTTTGGACAGGGGGTTACCTACGAGCAGTACTTC	TRBV19	TRBD1	TRBJ2-7	-
CASSPRQGRETQYF	TGCGCCAGCAGCCCGCGACAGGGTCGGGAGACCCAGTACTTC	TRBV5-1	TRBD1	TRBJ2-5	-
CATSRDLGGGAGAKRYTF	TGTGCCACCAGCAGAGATCTTGGAGGGGGCGCCGGGGCAAAACGCTACACCTTC	TRBV15	TRBD1	TRBJ1-2	-
CSSSLGGRSGVYVQPQHF	TGTTCCAGCAGCTTAGGGGGTAGGTCAGGGGTGTATGTTCAGCCCCAGCATTTT	TRBV7-9	-	TRBJ1-5	-
CASSPLAGSAADTQYF	TGTGCCAGCTCACCACTAGCGGGGAGTGCGGCGGATACGCAGTATTTT	TRBV18	TRBD2	TRBJ2-3	-
CASSGGLAGVLDTQYF	TGTGCCAGCAGCGGCGGACTAGCGGGGGTTCTGGATACGCAGTATTTT	TRBV9	TRBD2	TRBJ2-3	-
CASSLGLPSSGYTF	TGTGCCAGCAGCTTAGGGCTCCCTTCTAGTGGCTACACCTTC	TRBV7-2	-	TRBJ1-2	once
CASSHRDRVYEQYF	TGTGCCAGCAGCCACCGGGACAGAGTCTACGAGCAGTACTTC	TRBV16	TRBD1	TRBJ2-7	-
CASSDPQLAGEKTDTQYF	TGTGCCAGCAGTGATCCCCAACTAGCGGGGGAAAAGACAGATACGCAGTATTTT	TRBV6-1	TRBD2	TRBJ2-3	-
CASSLGGDSFPYEQYF	TGCGCCAGCAGCTTGGGGGGCGACAGTTTCCCCTACGAGCAGTACTTC	TRBV5-1	-	TRBJ2-7	few
CASSPRTHSGEQYF	TGTGCCAGCAGCCCACGGACTCACTCCGGGGAGCAGTACTTC	TRBV7-9	-	TRBJ2-7	-
CASSLTGSRINSPLHF	TGTGCCAGCAGCTTAACAGGTTCTAGGATTAATTCACCCCTCCACTTT	TRBV7-6	-	TRBJ1-6	-
CASSYSGQGYEKLFF	TGTGCCAGCAGTTATTCGGGACAGGGATATGAAAAACTGTTTTTT	TRBV6-5	TRBD1	TRBJ1-4	once
CASSVGGGTTEAFF	TGTGCCAGCAGCGTAGGCGGAGGTACCACTGAAGCTTTCTTT	TRBV9	-	TRBJ1-1	-
CASSQDLASRNEKLFF	TGCGCCAGCAGCCAAGATTTGGCTAGCCGGAATGAAAAACTGTTTTTT	TRBV4-3	-	TRBJ1-4	-
CGGSGGEYNEQFF	TGTGGGGGTTCGGGGGGCGAGTACAATGAGCAGTTCTTC	TRBV6-1	-	TRBJ2-1	many
CASSLRRGHGYTF	TGTGCCAGCAGCTTGAGGAGGGGGCATGGCTACACCTTC	TRBV5-6	TRBD1	TRBJ1-2	-
CASSADSYEQYF	TGTGCCAGCAGCGCGGACAGCTACGAGCAGTACTTC	TRBV5-4	-	TRBJ2-7	-
CASSLFPGETQYF	TGCGCCAGCAGCTTGTTTCCGGGAGAGACCCAGTACTTC	TRBV5-1	-	TRBJ2-5	-
CASSLDGGAQPQHF	TGTGCCAGCAGCTTAGATGGCGGTGCTCAGCCCCAGCATTTT	TRBV7-2	-	TRBJ1-5	-
CASSESLAGAKGEETQYF	TGCGCCAGCAGTGAGTCACTAGCGGGAGCGAAAGGCGAAGAGACCCAGTACTTC	TRBV10-1	TRBD2	TRBJ2-5	once
CASTVTGELFF	TGTGCCAGCACCGTCACCGGGGAGCTGTTTTTT	TRBV11-2	-	TRBJ2-2	-
CASSPLPGQETQYF	TGTGCCAGCAGCCCACTTCCAGGGCAAGAGACCCAGTACTTC	TRBV7-7	-	TRBJ2-5	once
CASRRTSGPNTGELFF	TGTGCCAGCAGGCGTACTAGCGGGCCTAACACCGGGGAGCTGTTTTTT	TRBV7-2	TRBD2	TRBJ2-2	-
CASSQWRGGDVETQYF	TGTGCCAGCAGTCAATGGCGGGGGGGAGATGTTGAGACCCAGTACTTC	TRBV7-2	TRBD2	TRBJ2-5	-